This TCR beta chain was retrieved from a study of T cell responses to AZD1222 COVID-19 vaccine. Details on this clone: The antigen is unknown.

CDR3 length equals 12 residues. Germline CDR1 is KGHSH and CDR2 is LQKENI. The V and J ends lost 6 bases and 7 bases, in that order; junction bases with no gene match: 6. Findings and limits, study-wide: Dominant at 160-218 and 743-854, vaccine-associated CD4 TCRs also spanned spike. The donors showed a predominance of white British ancestry and of females, with possible underestimation of clonal diversity. Compared with day 0, the breadth and depth of the Spike-specific TCR repertoire rose significantly after two doses of AZD1222.

Some clones are missing from TCRdb's copy, which holds only in-frame ones; the method was immunoSEQ multiplex PCR. Counted here are approximately 110,000 clones, roughly 89% occurring once; the ten biggest clones make up 4% to 4.5%. The TCR comes from an adult in good health. J is TRBJ2-7 and V is TRBV18; 7 nucleotides align to TRBD2. This specimen consisted of peripheral blood, obtained on day 0 of AZD1222 vaccination. CDR3 DNA: TGTGCCAGCTCCCGAACGGGGGGAGAGCAGTACTTC. Translated, it gives CASSRTGGEQYF.